The sequence of this T cell receptor beta chain was determined in a study of cytomegalovirus exposure and HLA in healthy donors. The study, taken as a whole, reports: Presence/absence analyses took donor sequencing depth as roughly uniform. Another analysis was done later, and it associated 17,000 or so TCR beta sequences with HLA alleles at 0.05 false discovery rate.

With 60 Vbeta and 13 Jbeta primers, the PCR was carried out. Assay: immunoSEQ multiplex PCR; the TCRdb copy retains only in-frame clones and omits some. Its clone listing holds about 130,000 clones. For this clone: Its antigen is currently unknown.

CDR1 is SQVTM, CDR2 ANQGSEA, per germline. The trim removed 7 bases at V and 5 bases at J, leaving 5 bases unmatched. This CDR3 is built from 12 residues. The receptor comes from a woman aged 40 to 49 in good health and CMV-seropositive. The sequenced sample was PBMCs. The V gene is TRBV29-1, the J gene TRBJ1-1; 9 nucleotides line up with TRBD1. CDR3: CSAGTGRTEAFF. CDR3 bases: TGCAGCGCAGGGACAGGGAGGACTGAAGCTTTCTTT.